This TCR beta chain stems from a study of identical twins' blood T cells. Broader study findings: V gene usage reportedly matched far better within twin pairs than unrelated donors. Twins shared more top CDR3 clonotypes than unrelated donors did.

The CDR3 totals 15 residues. Germline CDR1 is ENHRY and CDR2 is SYGVKD. V was clipped by 2 bases and J by 0 bases, with 8 bases between them. A previously described protocol, modified, built RNA-based TCR cDNA libraries. TCRdb re-analysed the 5' RACE reads in MiXCR, keeping a single row per CDR3 protein. Counted here are fewer than 450,000 distinct CDR3 sequences, roughly 27% occurring once; the ten biggest clones make up approximately 6.6%. With regard to this clonotype: Antigen specificity is unknown.

The sequence was collected from a woman aged 18 to 55 in good health. The chain couples TRBV10-3 to TRBJ2-1, with unresolved D. The specimen was PBMCs. The DNA for the CDR3 is TGTGCCATCAGTGAGGCAGCAAGCTCCTACAATGAGCAGTTCTTC. It codes for CAISEAASSYNEQFF.